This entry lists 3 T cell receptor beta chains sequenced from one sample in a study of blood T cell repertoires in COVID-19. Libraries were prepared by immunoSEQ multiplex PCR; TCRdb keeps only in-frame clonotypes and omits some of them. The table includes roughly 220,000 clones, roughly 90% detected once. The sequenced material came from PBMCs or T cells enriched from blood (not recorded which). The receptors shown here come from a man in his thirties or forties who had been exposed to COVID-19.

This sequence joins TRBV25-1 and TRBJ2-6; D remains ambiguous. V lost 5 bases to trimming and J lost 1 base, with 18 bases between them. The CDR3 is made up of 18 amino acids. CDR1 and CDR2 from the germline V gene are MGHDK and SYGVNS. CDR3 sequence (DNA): TGTGCCAGCAGTCCGGTAGGAGAATTTACTTCTGGGGCCAACGTCCTGACTTTC. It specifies CASSPVGEFTSGANVLTF.

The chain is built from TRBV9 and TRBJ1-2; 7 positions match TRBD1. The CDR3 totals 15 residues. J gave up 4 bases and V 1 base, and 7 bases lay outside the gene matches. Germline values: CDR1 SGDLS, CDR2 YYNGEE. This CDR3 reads CASSVPGQGGYGYTF. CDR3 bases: TGTGCCAGCAGCGTACCCGGGCAGGGGGGCTATGGCTACACCTTC. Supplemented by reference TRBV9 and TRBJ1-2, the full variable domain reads DSGVTQTPKHLITATGQRVTLRCSPRSGDLSVYWYQQSLDQGLQFLIQYYNGEERAKGNILERFSAQQFPDLHSELNLSSLELGDSALYFCASSVPGQGGYGYTFGSGTRLTVV.

The CDR3 DNA sequence: TGCGCCAGCACCTTAACTAGCGGGGCTCCTAATGAGCAGTTCTTC. Translation: CASTLTSGAPNEQFF. The chain links TRBV5-1 to TRBJ2-1, with 10 bases aligning to TRBD2. This CDR3 comprises 15 residues. CDR1 and CDR2 (germline): SGHRS, YFSETQ. With V trimmed by 6 bases and J by 7 bases, 10 bases remained unmatched.